These 4 T cell receptor beta chains originate from one sample sequenced in a study of blood T cells in healthy people across ages. The authors ran a second PCR of about 7 to 11 cycles using a sample-barcoded 5' primer and a J-beta primer mix. From the 5' RACE reads, TCRdb called clonotypes with MiXCR, one entry per CDR3 protein. The sample lists about 1,400,000 distinct CDR3 sequences; 35% to 45% were seen once. The sample taken for sequencing was blood. The source of these receptors is a woman aged 18-29 years in good health.

The rearrangement joins TRBV29-1 to TRBJ2-5; 10 positions match TRBD1. With the DNA end fitting TRBJ2-7 better, the J assignment may be wrong. The CDR3 extends over 13 amino acids. Germline CDR1 and CDR2: SQVTM and ANQGSEA. The CDR3 is CSVAPGTGVEQYF. The CDR3 DNA follows: TGCAGCGTGGCCCCCGGGACAGGGGTCGAGCAGTACTTC.

This chain uses TRBV30 with TRBJ2-1; no clear D gene. The ends were cut back, 1 base at V and 6 bases at J, with 13 bases in the middle. This CDR3 region has 14 residues. Germline-derived CDR1 and CDR2 are GTSNPN and SVGIG (reference sequence). The CDR3 coding sequence is TGTGCCTGGAGTGCCGACGTGTATCCCAATGAGCAGTTCTTC. Encoded protein: CAWSADVYPNEQFF.

The chain combines TRBV6-5 with TRBJ2-5, with TRBD2 matching over 7 bases. Germline V gene sequence: CDR1 MNHEY, CDR2 SVGAGI. The CDR3 contains 15 residues. J lost 2 bases, V lost 0 bases, and 3 bases had no gene match. CDR3 sequence reads: CASSYSAGEQETQYF. The CDR3, as DNA: TGTGCCAGCAGTTACTCGGCGGGGGAGCAAGAGACCCAGTACTTC.

V usage is TRBV5-1 and J usage is TRBJ2-1; TRBD2 aligns across 11 bases. The CDR3 totals 16 residues. Looked up from germline, CDR1 is SGHRS and CDR2 is YFSETQ. With V trimmed by 0 bases and J by 4 bases, 3 bases remained unmatched. CDR3 sequence: CASSLVASGRYNEQFF. Here the CDR3 DNA reads TGCGCCAGCAGCTTGGTCGCTAGCGGGAGGTACAATGAGCAGTTCTTC.